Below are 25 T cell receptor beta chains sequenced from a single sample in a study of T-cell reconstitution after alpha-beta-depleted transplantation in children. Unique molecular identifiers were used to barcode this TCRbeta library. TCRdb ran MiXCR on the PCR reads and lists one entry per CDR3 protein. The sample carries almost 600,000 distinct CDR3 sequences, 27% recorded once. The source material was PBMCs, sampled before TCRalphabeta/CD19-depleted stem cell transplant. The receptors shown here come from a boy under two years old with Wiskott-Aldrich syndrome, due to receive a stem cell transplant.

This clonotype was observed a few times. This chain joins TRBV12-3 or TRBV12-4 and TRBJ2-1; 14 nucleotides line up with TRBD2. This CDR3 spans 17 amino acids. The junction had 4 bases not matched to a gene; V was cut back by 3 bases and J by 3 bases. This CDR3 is CASSFRGTSGSYNEQFF. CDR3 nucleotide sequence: TGTGCCAGCAGTTTCAGGGGGACTAGCGGGAGCTACAATGAGCAGTTCTTC.

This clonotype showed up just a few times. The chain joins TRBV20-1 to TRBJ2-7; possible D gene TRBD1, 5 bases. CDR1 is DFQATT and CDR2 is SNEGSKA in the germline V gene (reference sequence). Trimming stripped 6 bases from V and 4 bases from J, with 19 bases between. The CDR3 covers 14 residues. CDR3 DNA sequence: TGCAGTGCCGTAACAGGATATCAAATTTACGAGCAGTACTTC. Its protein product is CSAVTGYQIYEQYF.

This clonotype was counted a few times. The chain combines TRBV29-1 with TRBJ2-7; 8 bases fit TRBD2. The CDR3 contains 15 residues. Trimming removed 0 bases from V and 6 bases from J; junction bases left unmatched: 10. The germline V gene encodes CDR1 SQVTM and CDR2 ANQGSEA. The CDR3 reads CSVEDPGTRGPEQYF. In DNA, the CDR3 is TGCAGCGTTGAAGATCCAGGGACTAGGGGCCCCGAGCAGTACTTC.

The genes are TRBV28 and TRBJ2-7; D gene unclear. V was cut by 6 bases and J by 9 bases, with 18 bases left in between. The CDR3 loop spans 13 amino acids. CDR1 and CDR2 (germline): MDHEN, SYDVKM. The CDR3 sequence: CASSSEPLRVQYF. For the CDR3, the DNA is TGTGCCAGCAGCTCGGAACCCCTACGTGTGCAGTACTTC.

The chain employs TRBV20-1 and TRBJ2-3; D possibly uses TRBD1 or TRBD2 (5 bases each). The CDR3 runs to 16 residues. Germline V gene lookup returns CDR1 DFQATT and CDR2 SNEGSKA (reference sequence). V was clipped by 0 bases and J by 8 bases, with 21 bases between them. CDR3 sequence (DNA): TGCAGTGCTAGAGATCTGAACGGGGCTGCGGTGGGTACGCAGTATTTT. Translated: CSARDLNGAAVGTQYF.

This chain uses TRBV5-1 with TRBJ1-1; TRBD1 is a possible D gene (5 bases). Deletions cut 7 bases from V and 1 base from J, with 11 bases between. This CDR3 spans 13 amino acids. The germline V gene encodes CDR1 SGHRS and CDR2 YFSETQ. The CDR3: CASQGQANTEAFF. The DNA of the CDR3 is TGCGCCAGCCAGGGCCAGGCGAACACTGAAGCTTTCTTT.

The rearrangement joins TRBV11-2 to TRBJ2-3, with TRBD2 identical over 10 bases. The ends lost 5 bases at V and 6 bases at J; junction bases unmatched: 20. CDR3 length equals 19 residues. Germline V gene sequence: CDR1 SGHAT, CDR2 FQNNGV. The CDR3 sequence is CASSLHGRASGSGIDTQYF. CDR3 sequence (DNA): TGTGCCAGCAGCCTCCACGGACGGGCTAGCGGGAGTGGTATTGATACGCAGTATTTT.

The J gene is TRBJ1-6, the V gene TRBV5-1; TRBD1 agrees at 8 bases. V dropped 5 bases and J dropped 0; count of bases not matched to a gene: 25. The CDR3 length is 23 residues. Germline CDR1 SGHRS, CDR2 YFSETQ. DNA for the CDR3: TGCGCCAGCAGACAAAGGACAGGGTTGCAAACGGATGATTGGAGCTCCTATAATTCACCCCTCCACTTT. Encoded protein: CASRQRTGLQTDDWSSYNSPLHF.

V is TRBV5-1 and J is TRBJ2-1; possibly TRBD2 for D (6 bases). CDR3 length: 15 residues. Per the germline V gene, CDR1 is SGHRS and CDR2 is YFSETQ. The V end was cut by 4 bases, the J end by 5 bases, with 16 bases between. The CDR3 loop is CASSGDFPGDNEQFF. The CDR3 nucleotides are TGCGCCAGCAGCGGGGATTTTCCGGGGGACAATGAGCAGTTCTTC.

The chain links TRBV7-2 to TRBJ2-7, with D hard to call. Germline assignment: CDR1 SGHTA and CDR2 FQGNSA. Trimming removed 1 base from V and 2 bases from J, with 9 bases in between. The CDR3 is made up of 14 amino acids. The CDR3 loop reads CASSLDGTPYEQYF. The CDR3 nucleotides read TGTGCCAGCAGCTTAGACGGTACACCCTACGAGCAGTACTTC.

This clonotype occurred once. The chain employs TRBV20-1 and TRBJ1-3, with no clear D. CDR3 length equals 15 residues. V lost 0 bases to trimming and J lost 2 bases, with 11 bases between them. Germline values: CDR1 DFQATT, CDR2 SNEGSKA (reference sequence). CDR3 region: CSARDPEGAGNTIYF. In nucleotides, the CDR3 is TGCAGTGCTAGAGACCCTGAGGGAGCTGGAAACACCATATATTTT.

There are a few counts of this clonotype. The CDR3 region is CASSQTKEGYTF. In nucleotides, the CDR3 is TGTGCCAGCAGTCAAACAAAAGAGGGCTACACCTTC. The chain carries TRBV6-6 and TRBJ1-2, with D hard to call. V was shortened by 5 bases and J by 8 bases, with 12 bases between the two germline ends. The CDR3 has 12 amino acids. Germline CDR1 MNHNY, CDR2 SVGAGI (reference sequence).

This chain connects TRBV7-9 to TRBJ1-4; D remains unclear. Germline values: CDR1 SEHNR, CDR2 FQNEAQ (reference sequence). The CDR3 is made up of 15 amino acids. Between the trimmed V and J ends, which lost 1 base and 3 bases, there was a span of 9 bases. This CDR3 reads CASSLGQSPNEKLFF. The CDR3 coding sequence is TGTGCCAGCAGCTTAGGCCAGAGTCCTAATGAAAAACTGTTTTTT.

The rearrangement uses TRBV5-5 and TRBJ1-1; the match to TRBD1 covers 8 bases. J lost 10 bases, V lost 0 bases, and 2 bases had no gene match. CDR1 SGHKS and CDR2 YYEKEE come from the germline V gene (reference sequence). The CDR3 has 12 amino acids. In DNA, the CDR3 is TGTGCCAGCAGCTTGGAGACAGGGGTAGCTTTCTTT. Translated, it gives CASSLETGVAFF.

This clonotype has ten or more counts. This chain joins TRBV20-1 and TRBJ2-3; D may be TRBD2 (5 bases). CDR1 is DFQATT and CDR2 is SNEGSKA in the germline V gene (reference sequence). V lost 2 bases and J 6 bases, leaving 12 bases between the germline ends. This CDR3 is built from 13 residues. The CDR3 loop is CSARPPPGDTQYF. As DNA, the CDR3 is TGCAGTGCTAGACCCCCACCGGGGGATACGCAGTATTTT.

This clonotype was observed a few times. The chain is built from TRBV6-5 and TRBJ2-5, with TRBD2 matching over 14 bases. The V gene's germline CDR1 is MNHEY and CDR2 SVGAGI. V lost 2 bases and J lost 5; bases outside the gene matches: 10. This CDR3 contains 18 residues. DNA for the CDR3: TGTGCCAGCAGTTACATACCTAGACTAGCGGGAGGGGATGAGACCCAGTACTTC. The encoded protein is CASSYIPRLAGGDETQYF.

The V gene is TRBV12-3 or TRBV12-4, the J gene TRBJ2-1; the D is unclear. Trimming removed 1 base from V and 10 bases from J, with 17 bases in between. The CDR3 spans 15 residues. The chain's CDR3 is CASSLVGKKISEQFF. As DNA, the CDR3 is TGTGCCAGCAGTTTAGTAGGCAAGAAAATCTCCGAGCAGTTCTTC.

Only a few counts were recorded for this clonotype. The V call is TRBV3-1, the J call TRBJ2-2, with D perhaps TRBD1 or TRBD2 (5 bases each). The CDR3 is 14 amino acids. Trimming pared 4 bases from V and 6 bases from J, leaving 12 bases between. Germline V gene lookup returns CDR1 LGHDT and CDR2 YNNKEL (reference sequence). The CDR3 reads CASSLGTSAGELFF. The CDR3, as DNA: TGTGCCAGCAGCCTCGGGACCTCCGCCGGGGAGCTGTTTTTT.

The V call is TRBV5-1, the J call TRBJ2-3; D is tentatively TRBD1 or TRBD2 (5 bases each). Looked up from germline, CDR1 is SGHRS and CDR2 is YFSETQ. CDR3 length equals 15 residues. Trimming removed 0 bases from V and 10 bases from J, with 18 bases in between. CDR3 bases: TGCGCCAGCAGCTTGGCTCGTAGGGGAGAGGTCGCGCAGTATTTT. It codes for CASSLARRGEVAQYF.

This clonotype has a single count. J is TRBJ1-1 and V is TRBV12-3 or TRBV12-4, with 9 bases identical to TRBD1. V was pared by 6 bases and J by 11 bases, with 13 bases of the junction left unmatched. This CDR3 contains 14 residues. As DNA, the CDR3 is TGTGCCAGCAGCCGTACAGGGGGCCGGCTAGGGGCTTTCTTT. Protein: CASSRTGGRLGAFF.

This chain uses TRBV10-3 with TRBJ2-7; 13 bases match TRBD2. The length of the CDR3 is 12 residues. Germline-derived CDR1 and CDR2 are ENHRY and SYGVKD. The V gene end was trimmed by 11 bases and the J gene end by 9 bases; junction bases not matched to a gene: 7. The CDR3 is CASTSGRAGQYF. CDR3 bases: TGTGCCTCCACTAGCGGGAGGGCCGGGCAGTACTTC.

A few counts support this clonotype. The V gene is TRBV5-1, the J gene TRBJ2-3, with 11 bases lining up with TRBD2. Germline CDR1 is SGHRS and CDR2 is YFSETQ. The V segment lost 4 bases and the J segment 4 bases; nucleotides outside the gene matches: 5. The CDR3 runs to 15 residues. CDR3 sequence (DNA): TGCGCCAGCAGCCTAGCGGGAGGAGGGCCAGATACGCAGTATTTT. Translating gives CASSLAGGGPDTQYF.

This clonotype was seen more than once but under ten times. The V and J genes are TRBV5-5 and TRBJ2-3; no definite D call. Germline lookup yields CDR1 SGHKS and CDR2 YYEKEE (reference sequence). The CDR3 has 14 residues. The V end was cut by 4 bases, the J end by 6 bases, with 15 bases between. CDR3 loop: CASSQDPLGDTQYF. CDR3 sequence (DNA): TGTGCCAGCAGCCAGGATCCCCTAGGGGATACGCAGTATTTT.

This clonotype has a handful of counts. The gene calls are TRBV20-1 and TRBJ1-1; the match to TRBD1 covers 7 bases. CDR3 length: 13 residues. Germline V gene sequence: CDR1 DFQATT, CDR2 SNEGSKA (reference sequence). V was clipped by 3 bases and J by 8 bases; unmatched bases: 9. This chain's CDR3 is CSASRDRVQEAFF. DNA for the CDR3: TGCAGTGCTAGCAGAGACAGGGTTCAGGAAGCTTTCTTT.

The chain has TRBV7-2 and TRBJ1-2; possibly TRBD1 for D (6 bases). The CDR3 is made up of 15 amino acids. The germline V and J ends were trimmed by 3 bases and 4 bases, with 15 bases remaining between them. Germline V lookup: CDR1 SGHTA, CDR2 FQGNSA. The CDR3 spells CASSLTTTGLYGYTF. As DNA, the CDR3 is TGTGCCAGCAGCTTGACCACGACAGGCCTCTATGGCTACACCTTC.